The 10 T cell receptor beta chains below all came from one sample that was sequenced in a study of blood T cell repertoires in COVID-19. TCRdb's copy holds only in-frame clones and misses some; the assay was immunoSEQ multiplex PCR. Among approximately 180,000 clones, just under 90% were seen once, and the ten largest hold approximately 12%. The sequencing input was peripheral blood. These receptors were collected from a woman in her 70s with COVID-19, enrolled during active disease.

The rearrangement links TRBV5-1 to TRBJ2-4, with D perhaps TRBD1 (6 bases). Looked up from germline, CDR1 is SGHRS and CDR2 is YFSETQ. Deletions cut 4 bases from V and 5 bases from J, with 19 bases between. The CDR3 spans 16 residues. The CDR3 is CASSLGTRPPQNIQYF. In nucleotides, the CDR3 is TGCGCCAGCAGCCTGGGGACAAGACCCCCCCAAAACATTCAGTACTTC.

V gene TRBV27 combines with J gene TRBJ2-3; no firm D call. CDR3 length equals 11 residues. CDR1 MNHEY and CDR2 SMNVEV come from the germline V gene (reference sequence). V was shortened by 6 bases and J by 4 bases, with 5 bases between the two germline ends. CDR3 sequence: CASRSADTQYF. DNA of the CDR3: TGTGCCAGCAGGTCCGCAGATACGCAGTATTTT.

The V and J genes are TRBV5-1 and TRBJ1-2, with unresolved D. Trimming left V 1 base short and J 2 bases short, with 9 bases between. The CDR3 length is 14 residues. In germline, CDR1 is SGHRS, CDR2 YFSETQ. CDR3 sequence reads: CASSLITENYGYTF. The DNA for the CDR3 is TGCGCCAGCAGCTTGATAACAGAGAACTATGGCTACACCTTC.

This chain joins TRBV25-1 and TRBJ2-1, with D possibly matching TRBD2 (5 bases). The CDR3 contains 15 residues. CDR1 is MGHDK and CDR2 is SYGVNS in the germline V gene. With 2 bases removed from V and 6 bases from J, the gap between germline ends came to 14 bases. For the CDR3, the DNA is TGTGCCAGCAGTGAACCTGAACTAGAGTCCAATGAGCAGTTCTTC. Residues: CASSEPELESNEQFF.

This clone was counted once. This chain links TRBV14 with TRBJ1-2; a weak D match, TRBD1 (6 bases). Germline CDR1 reads SGHDN; CDR2 reads FVKESK. Deletions cut 1 base from V and 4 bases from J, with 13 bases between. The CDR3 spans 15 residues. The chain's CDR3 is CASSQVGIGGYGYTF. The CDR3 region has the DNA TGTGCCAGCAGCCAAGTGGGAATAGGGGGCTATGGCTACACCTTC.

The chain carries TRBV4-1 and TRBJ2-1; 9 bases are a match to TRBD2. The length of the CDR3 is 15 residues. Germline loops: CDR1 MGHRA, CDR2 YSYEKL. V trimming: 7 bases; J trimming: 4 bases; junction bases outside the gene matches: 8. The CDR3 DNA follows: TGCGCCAGCAAAGCCCTAGCGGGAATATACAATGAGCAGTTCTTC. As protein: CASKALAGIYNEQFF.

V is TRBV19 and J is TRBJ2-5; 10 bases map to TRBD1. V gave up 5 bases and J gave up 4 bases; unmatched junction bases: 4. From germline, CDR1 is LNHDA and CDR2 SQIVND (reference sequence). This CDR3 has 14 amino acids. CDR3 nucleotides: TGTGCCAGTAGTCTTGACAGGGGGCGAGAGACCCAGTACTTC. It specifies CASSLDRGRETQYF.

The chain joins TRBV30 to TRBJ2-2; D is perhaps TRBD2 (5 bases). The germline V gene has CDR1 GTSNPN and CDR2 SVGIG (reference sequence). V lost 2 bases to trimming and J lost 6 bases, with 10 bases between them. This CDR3 has 13 amino acids. CDR3: CAWSQRAAGELFF. CDR3 nucleotides: TGTGCCTGGAGTCAGAGGGCGGCCGGGGAGCTGTTTTTT.

The chain combines TRBV5-1 with TRBJ2-7, with D tentatively TRBD1 (5 bases). The V end lost 4 bases, the J end lost 3 bases, and 14 bases lay between the germline ends. Germline CDR1 and CDR2: SGHRS and YFSETQ. CDR3 length: 14 amino acids. For the CDR3, the DNA is TGCGCCAGCAGCAGCCAAGGACAAGTCTACGAGCAGTACTTC. Translation gives CASSSQGQVYEQYF.

Only one count was recorded for this clone. The chain combines TRBV4-1 with TRBJ1-3; TRBD1 aligns across 8 bases. Germline V gene data show CDR1 as MGHRA and CDR2 as YSYEKL. There are 17 residues in the CDR3. Losses at the gene ends were 4 bases for V and 0 bases for J; bases not matched to a gene: 8. The CDR3: CASSLFDRGLSGNTIYF. For the CDR3, the DNA is TGCGCCAGCAGCCTTTTCGACAGGGGCCTCTCTGGAAACACCATATATTTT.